This T cell receptor beta chain was captured by sequencing in a study of T cell changes during pregnancy in multiple sclerosis. Germline CDR1 reads SNHLY; CDR2 reads FYNNEI. With 8 bases removed from V and 2 bases from J, the gap between germline ends came to 18 bases. The CDR3 loop spans 15 amino acids. TCRdb's copy holds only in-frame clones and misses some; the assay was immunoSEQ multiplex PCR. The sample contains some 64,000 clones, 75% to 95% of which appear only once. This receptor was obtained from a female donor with multiple sclerosis, enrolled in a pregnancy study. The sequenced sample was peripheral blood, obtained in the first trimester of pregnancy. This chain links TRBV2 with TRBJ1-1; TRBD1 is a possible D gene (6 bases). CDR3 sequence reads: CASRPMTGPNTEAFF. In DNA form, the CDR3 reads TGTGCCAGCCGACCCATGACAGGACCAAACACTGAAGCTTTCTTT. The full variable domain, with the rest looked up from reference TRBV2 and TRBJ1-1, is EPEVTQTPSHQVTQMGQEVILRCVPISNHLYFYWYRQILGQKVEFLVSFYNNEISEKSEIFDDQFSVERPDGSNFTLKIRSTKLEDSAMYFCASRPMTGPNTEAFFGQGTRLTVV.